This is a list of T cell receptor beta chains from one sample in a study of shared clonotypes between healthy human individuals. Sequenced by immunoSEQ multiplex PCR; TCRdb stores in-frame clones only, minus some. This sample has some 1.1 million clones; roughly 80% occur once, and the top ten carry 0.89%. The sequencing input was memory CD4+ T cells from PBMCs. The receptors come from a man between 18 and 35 years old in good health. Some clones in this sample may be carry-over from other donors' samples. Both conserved end residues are part of each CDR3. D genes are given only for firm matches. Size is stated for part of the rows, as once, few or many counts, or as a class when the clone is expanded.

TRBV5-6,-,-,TRBJ2-1,TGTGCCAGCAGCTTGGGCGGCGGTTTTGGGAATGAGCAGTTCTTC,CASSLGGGFGNEQFF
TRBV18,-,-,TRBJ2-4,TGTGCCAGCTCACCACCCTTCCCCCTAAACATTCAGTACTTC,CASSPPFPLNIQYF
TRBV28,TRBD1,-,TRBJ1-5,TGTGCCAGCAGTTTCACGGCCGCCTCGACAGGGCGGATCAACCAGCCCCAGCATTTT,CASSFTAASTGRINQPQHF
TRBV28,-,-,TRBJ1-2,TGTGCCAGCAGTTTATGGACAGACAGGAACTATGGCTACACCTTC,CASSLWTDRNYGYTF
TRBV5-1,-,-,TRBJ2-3,TGCGCCAGCAGCTTGGCGGCAGCTAGCACAGATACGCAGTATTTT,CASSLAAASTDTQYF
TRBV7-2,TRBD1,-,TRBJ1-5,TGTGCCAGCAGCCCGGGACAGGGGGGGGGCAATCAGCCCCAGCATTTT,CASSPGQGGGNQPQHF
TRBV27,TRBD1,-,TRBJ2-5,TGTGCCAGCAGTTTATCCATTGGACAGGGGCGAGAGACCCAGTACTTC,CASSLSIGQGRETQYF
TRBV9,TRBD2,-,TRBJ2-4,TGTGCCAGCAGCGTATTCAGCGGGAAAGCCAAAAACATTCAGTACTTC,CASSVFSGKAKNIQYF
TRBV18,-,once,TRBJ2-5,TGTGCCAGCTCACCCGCGGGCCAAGAGACCCAGTACTTC,CASSPAGQETQYF
TRBV15,TRBD2,-,TRBJ2-2,TGTGCCACCAGCAATAACCGAGGGACTAGCGGGAGGGCCGGGGAGCTGTTTTTT,CATSNNRGTSGRAGELFF
TRBV27,-,-,TRBJ1-5,TGTGCCAGCAGACCCAGGGCCGGAGACAATCAGCCCCAGCATTTT,CASRPRAGDNQPQHF
TRBV28,TRBD1,-,TRBJ1-2,TGTGCCAGCAGTTTACTCACCGGGACAGGGATGGATGGCTACACCTTC,CASSLLTGTGMDGYTF
TRBV30,-,few,TRBJ1-5,TGTGCCTGGTCCAGGGGATACCAGCCCCAGCATTTT,CAWSRGYQPQHF
TRBV6-1,TRBD1,-,TRBJ2-1,TGTGCCAGCAGGTGGGGACAGGGGAACAGTGAGCAGTTCTTC,CASRWGQGNSEQFF
TRBV5-1,TRBD1,once,TRBJ2-7,TGCGCCAGCAGCTCATGGACAGGGGCCTACGAGCAGTACTTC,CASSSWTGAYEQYF